These 7 T cell receptor beta chains were sequenced from one sample in a study of cytomegalovirus exposure and HLA in healthy donors. The PCR made use of 60 Vbeta and 13 Jbeta primers. This table comes from immunoSEQ multiplex PCR, and its TCRdb copy is limited to in-frame clones, with some not included. The sample lists about 230,000 clones, 70% to 85% occurring once. The material sequenced was PBMCs. The receptors shown here come from a woman aged 55-70 years in good health and CMV-seropositive.

The chain has TRBV2 and TRBJ1-5; D perhaps matches TRBD1 (5 bases). The V end was cut by 6 bases, the J end by 4 bases, with 10 bases between. CDR1 is SNHLY and CDR2 is FYNNEI in the germline V gene. The CDR3 covers 13 residues. The CDR3 sequence: CASSAGQNQPQHF. The DNA of the CDR3 is TGTGCCAGCAGCGCCGGACAAAATCAGCCCCAGCATTTT. Filled out from reference TRBV2 and TRBJ1-5, the complete variable domain reads EPEVTQTPSHQVTQMGQEVILRCVPISNHLYFYWYRQILGQKVEFLVSFYNNEISEKSEIFDDQFSVERPDGSNFTLKIRSTKLEDSAMYFCASSAGQNQPQHFGDGTRLSIL.

This clone showed up just once. This chain joins TRBV9 and TRBJ2-5, with 9 nucleotides matching TRBD2. From germline, CDR1 is SGDLS and CDR2 YYNGEE. V dropped 4 bases and J dropped 7; count of bases not matched to a gene: 8. This CDR3 contains 14 residues. CDR3 sequence: CASSPLAGTGTQYF. In DNA, the CDR3 is TGTGCCAGCAGCCCCCTAGCGGGGACCGGGACCCAGTACTTC.

V and J are TRBV28 and TRBJ2-5; no definite D call. The J call is uncertain, as TRBJ2-7 better fits the DNA end. CDR1 is MDHEN, CDR2 SYDVKM, per germline. This CDR3 is 12 amino acids long. In DNA form, the CDR3 reads TGTGCCAGCAGTTTTACGGTTTACGAGCAGTACTTC. It translates to CASSFTVYEQYF.

The V and J genes are TRBV7-8 and TRBJ2-1, with 7 bases fitting TRBD2. Germline CDR1 SGHVS, CDR2 FQNEAQ. The CDR3 is made up of 18 amino acids. J was trimmed by 3 bases and V by 5 bases; bases with no gene match: 16. In nucleotides, the CDR3 is TGTGCCAGCAGCCCTATCCGGGGGTGGCTAGCGGTCTACAATGAGCAGTTCTTC. Its protein is CASSPIRGWLAVYNEQFF. The full variable domain, its missing parts supplied by reference TRBV7-8 and TRBJ2-1, is GAGVSQSPRYKVAKRGQDVALRCDPISGHVSLFWYQQALGQGPEFLTYFQNEAQLDKSGLPSDRFFAERPEGSVSTLKIQRTQQEDSAVYLCASSPIRGWLAVYNEQFFGPGTRLTVL.

This clone was recorded only once. This chain uses TRBV30 with TRBJ2-3, with 7 bases aligning to TRBD2. Unmatched junction bases numbered 0, after V lost 0 bases and J lost 9 bases. CDR1 GTSNPN and CDR2 SVGIG come from the germline V gene (reference sequence). The CDR3 sequence is 11 residues long. The DNA for the CDR3 is TGTGCCTGGAGTGTACTAGCGACGCAGTATTTT. Translation gives CAWSVLATQYF.

Of note for this clone: One junction end does not reproduce the germline sequence, and a read error may be involved. The chain recombines TRBV28 with TRBJ1-2; TRBD1 agrees at 7 bases. From germline, CDR1 is MDHEN and CDR2 SYDVKM. This CDR3 region has 13 residues. The CDR3 nucleotides are TGTGCCAGCGGTCGCGGACAGGACTATGGCTGCACCTTC. It yields the protein CASGRGQDYGCTF.

The chain recombines TRBV6-5 with TRBJ2-7; TRBD1 matches 7 bases. The CDR3 covers 14 residues. After removal of 5 bases from V and 6 bases from J, the junction contained 10 bases not matched to a gene. Germline assignment: CDR1 MNHEY and CDR2 SVGAGI. DNA of the CDR3: TGTGCCAGCAGTAAAGACAGGGTGGTGCGCGAGCAGTACTTC. It translates to CASSKDRVVREQYF.